This T cell receptor (beta chain) was captured in a study of monozygotic twins with inflammatory bowel disease. Study outcomes and limitations: Clonotypes shared with others were fewer in IBD patients than in healthy twins, especially with disease activity. Concordance status among twins (concordant versus discordant) showed no link to repertoire similarity, possibly from limited power.

Worth noting for this clonotype: The target antigen is unknown.

TCRdb re-called the 5' RACE reads and catalogs CDR3 proteins one per entry, DNA excluded. The sample yields roughly 150,000 distinct CDR3 sequences, of which the top ten take up approximately 2.8%. The length of the CDR3 is 14 residues. CDR1 and CDR2 from the germline V gene are SGHRS and YFSETQ. V and J are TRBV5-1 and TRBJ2-1; TCRdb's D gene call, TRBD1, goes unchecked for lack of DNA. The sequencing input was blood. The source is a human donor with ulcerative colitis or Crohn's disease, or a healthy co-twin of an affected twin (not recorded which). The CDR3 protein is CASSSSGELYEQFF.